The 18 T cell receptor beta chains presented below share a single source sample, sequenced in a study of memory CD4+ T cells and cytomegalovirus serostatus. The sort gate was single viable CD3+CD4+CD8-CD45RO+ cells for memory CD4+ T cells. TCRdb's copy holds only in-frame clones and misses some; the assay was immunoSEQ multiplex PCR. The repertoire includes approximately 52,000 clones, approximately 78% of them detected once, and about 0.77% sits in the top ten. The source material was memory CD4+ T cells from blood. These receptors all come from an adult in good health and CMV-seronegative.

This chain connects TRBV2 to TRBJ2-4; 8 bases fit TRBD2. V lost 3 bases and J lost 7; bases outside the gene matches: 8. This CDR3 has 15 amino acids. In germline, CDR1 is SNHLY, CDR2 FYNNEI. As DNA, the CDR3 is TGTGCCAGCAGTGATATAGCGGGGACTGCGAACATTCAGTACTTC. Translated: CASSDIAGTANIQYF. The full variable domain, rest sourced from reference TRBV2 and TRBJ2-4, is EPEVTQTPSHQVTQMGQEVILRCVPISNHLYFYWYRQILGQKVEFLVSFYNNEISEKSEIFDDQFSVERPDGSNFTLKIRSTKLEDSAMYFCASSDIAGTANIQYFGAGTRLSVL.

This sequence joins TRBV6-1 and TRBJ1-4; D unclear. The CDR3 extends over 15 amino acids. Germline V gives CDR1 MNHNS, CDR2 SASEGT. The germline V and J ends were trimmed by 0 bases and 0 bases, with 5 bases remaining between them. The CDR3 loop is CASSEAITTNEKLFF. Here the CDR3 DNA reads TGTGCCAGCAGTGAAGCGATTACAACTAATGAAAAACTGTTTTTT.

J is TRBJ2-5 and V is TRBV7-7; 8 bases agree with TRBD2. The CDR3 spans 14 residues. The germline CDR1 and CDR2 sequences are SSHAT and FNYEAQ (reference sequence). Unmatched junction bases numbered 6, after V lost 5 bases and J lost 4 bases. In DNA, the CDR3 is TGTGCCAGCAGCCCCGGGGCGGGGGGAGAGACCCAGTACTTC. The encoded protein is CASSPGAGGETQYF.

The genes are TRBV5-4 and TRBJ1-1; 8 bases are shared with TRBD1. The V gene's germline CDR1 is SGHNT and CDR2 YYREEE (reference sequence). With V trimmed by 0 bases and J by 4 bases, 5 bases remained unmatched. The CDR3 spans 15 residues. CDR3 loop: CASSLDQGAVTEAFF. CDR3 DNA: TGTGCCAGCAGCTTGGATCAGGGGGCGGTCACTGAAGCTTTCTTT.

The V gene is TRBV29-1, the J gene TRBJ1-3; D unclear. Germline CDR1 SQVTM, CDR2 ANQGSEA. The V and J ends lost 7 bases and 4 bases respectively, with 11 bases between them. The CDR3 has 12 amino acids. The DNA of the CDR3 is TGCAGCGCCCAGAGGACCGGAAACACCATATATTTT. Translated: CSAQRTGNTIYF.

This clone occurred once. The CDR3 spells CASSQEMGLADYEQYF. The CDR3 DNA reads TGCGCCAGCAGCCAAGAGATGGGCCTAGCGGACTACGAGCAGTACTTC. This chain joins TRBV4-1 and TRBJ2-7; 7 bases fit TRBD2. V was pared by 0 bases and J by 3 bases, with 8 bases of the junction left unmatched. This CDR3 spans 16 amino acids. CDR1 is MGHRA and CDR2 is YSYEKL in the germline V gene.

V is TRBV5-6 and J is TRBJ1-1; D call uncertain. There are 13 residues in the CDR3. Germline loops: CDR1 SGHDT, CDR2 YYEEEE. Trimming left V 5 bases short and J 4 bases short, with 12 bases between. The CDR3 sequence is CASSHSPGTEAFF. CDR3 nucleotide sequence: TGTGCCAGCAGTCATTCTCCCGGCACTGAAGCTTTCTTT.

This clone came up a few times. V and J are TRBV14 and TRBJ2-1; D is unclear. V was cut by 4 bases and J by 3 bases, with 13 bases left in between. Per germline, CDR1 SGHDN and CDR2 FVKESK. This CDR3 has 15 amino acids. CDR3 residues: CASSPSWVGYNEQFF. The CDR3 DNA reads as TGTGCCAGCAGCCCCTCCTGGGTGGGCTACAATGAGCAGTTCTTC.

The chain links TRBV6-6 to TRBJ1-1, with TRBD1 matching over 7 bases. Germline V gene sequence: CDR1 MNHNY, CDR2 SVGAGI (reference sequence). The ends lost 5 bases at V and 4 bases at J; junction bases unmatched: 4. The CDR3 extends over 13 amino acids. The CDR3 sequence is CASSPTGRTEAFF. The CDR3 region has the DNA TGTGCCAGCAGTCCGACAGGGCGCACTGAAGCTTTCTTT.

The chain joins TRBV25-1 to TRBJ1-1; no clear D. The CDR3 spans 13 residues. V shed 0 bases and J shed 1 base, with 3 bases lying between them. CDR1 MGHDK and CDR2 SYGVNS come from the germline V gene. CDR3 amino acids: CASSEYRNTEAFF. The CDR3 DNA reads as TGTGCCAGCAGTGAATATAGGAACACTGAAGCTTTCTTT.

The CDR3 is CATRAQGASGYTF. The CDR3 DNA reads as TGTGCCACCCGGGCCCAGGGTGCATCCGGCTACACCTTC. The chain joins TRBV19 to TRBJ1-2; D might be TRBD1 (5 bases). In germline, CDR1 is LNHDA, CDR2 SQIVND (reference sequence). The CDR3 runs 13 residues. The V and J ends lost 10 bases and 8 bases respectively, with 20 bases between them.

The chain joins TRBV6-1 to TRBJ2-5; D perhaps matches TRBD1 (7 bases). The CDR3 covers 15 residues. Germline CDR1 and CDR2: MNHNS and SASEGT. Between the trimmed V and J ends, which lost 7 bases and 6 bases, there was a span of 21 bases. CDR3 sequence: CASTLAGQGVQTQYF. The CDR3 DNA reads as TGTGCCAGCACCCTGGCGGGGCAGGGGGTACAGACCCAGTACTTC.

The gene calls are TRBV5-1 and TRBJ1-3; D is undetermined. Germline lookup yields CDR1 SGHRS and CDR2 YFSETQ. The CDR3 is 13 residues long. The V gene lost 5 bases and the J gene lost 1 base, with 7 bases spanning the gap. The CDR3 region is CASRQFSGNTIYF. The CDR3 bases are TGCGCCAGCAGACAGTTTTCTGGAAACACCATATATTTT.

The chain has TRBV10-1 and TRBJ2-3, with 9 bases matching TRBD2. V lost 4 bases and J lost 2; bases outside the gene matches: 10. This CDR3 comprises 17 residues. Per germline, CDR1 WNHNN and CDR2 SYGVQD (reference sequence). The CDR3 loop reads CASSGLFSGGPTDTQYF. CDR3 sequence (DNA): TGCGCCAGCAGTGGCCTCTTTAGCGGGGGCCCCACAGATACGCAGTATTTT.

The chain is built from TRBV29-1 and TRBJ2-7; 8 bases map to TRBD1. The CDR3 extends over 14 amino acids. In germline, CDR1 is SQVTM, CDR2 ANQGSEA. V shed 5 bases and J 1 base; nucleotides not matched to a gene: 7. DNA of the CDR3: TGCAGCGTTTATGGACAGGGCGAATCCTACGAGCAGTACTTC. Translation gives CSVYGQGESYEQYF.

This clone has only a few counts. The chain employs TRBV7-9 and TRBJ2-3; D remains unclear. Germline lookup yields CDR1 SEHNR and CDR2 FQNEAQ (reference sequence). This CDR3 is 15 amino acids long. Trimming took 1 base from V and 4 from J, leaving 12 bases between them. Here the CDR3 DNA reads TGTGCCAGCAGCTTAGAAGGCCACACCTCAGATACGCAGTATTTT. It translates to CASSLEGHTSDTQYF.

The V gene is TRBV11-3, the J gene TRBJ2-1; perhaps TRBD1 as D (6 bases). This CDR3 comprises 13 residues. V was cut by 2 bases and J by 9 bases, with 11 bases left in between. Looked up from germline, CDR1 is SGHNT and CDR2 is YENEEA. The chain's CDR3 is CASSLTGQGEQFF. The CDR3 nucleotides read TGTGCCAGCAGCTTAACAGGGCAGGGTGAGCAGTTCTTC. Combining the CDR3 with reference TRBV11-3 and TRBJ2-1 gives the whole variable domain EAGVVQSPRYKIIEKKQPVAFWCNPISGHNTLYWYLQNLGQGPELLIRYENEEAVDDSQLPKDRFSAERLKGVDSTLKIQPAELGDSAVYLCASSLTGQGEQFFGPGTRLTVL.

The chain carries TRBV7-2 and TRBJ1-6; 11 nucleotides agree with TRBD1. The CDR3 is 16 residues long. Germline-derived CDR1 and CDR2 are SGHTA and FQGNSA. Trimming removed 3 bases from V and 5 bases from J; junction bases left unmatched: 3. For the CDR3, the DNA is TGTGCCAGCAGCTTCGGGACAGGGGGACATAATTCACCCCTCCACTTT. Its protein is CASSFGTGGHNSPLHF.